This is a list of T cell receptor beta chains from one sample in a study of blood T cell repertoires in COVID-19. TCRdb keeps only in-frame clones here, not all; method: immunoSEQ multiplex PCR. The sample holds a few hundred thousand clones, under 90% seen once. Sequencing input: peripheral blood. These receptors originate from a man under 40 with active or convalescent COVID-19. The CDR3 runs from the conserved cysteine through the conserved F or W. D genes are given only for firm matches. Clone size is stated in some rows and not others, as once, few, many or a class when expanded.

-,TRBJ2-7,TRBV5-1,TRBD1,CASSLGGQGKDYEQYF,TGCGCCAGCAGCTTGGGAGGACAGGGGAAGGACTACGAGCAGTACTTC
-,TRBJ2-7,TRBV5-6,-,CASSFLQLSSYEQYF,TGTGCCAGCAGCTTCCTACAGCTGAGCTCCTACGAGCAGTACTTC
few,TRBJ2-1,TRBV29-1,-,CSVLTGRHNEQFF,TGCAGCGTTTTAACAGGTCGGCACAATGAGCAGTTCTTC
once,TRBJ1-2,TRBV4-2,TRBD1,CASSQEYRGSYGYTF,TGTGCCAGCAGCCAAGAATACAGGGGATCATATGGCTACACCTTC
-,TRBJ1-6,TRBV6-5,-,CASRQGPRSPLHF,TGTGCCAGCCGTCAGGGCCCTAGGTCACCCCTCCACTTT
-,TRBJ1-3,TRBV5-5,-,CASSSREGAGNTIYF,TGTGCCAGCAGCTCCCGGGAGGGAGCTGGAAACACCATATATTTT
-,TRBJ2-3,TRBV20-1,TRBD2,CSASSAGGPADTQYF,TGCAGTGCTAGTTCAGCGGGAGGGCCCGCAGATACGCAGTATTTT
-,TRBJ1-1,TRBV5-1,-,CASSLEGSRGEAFF,TGCGCCAGCAGCTTGGAAGGCTCACGGGGTGAAGCTTTCTTT
-,TRBJ2-1,TRBV19,-,CASSMSGNEQFF,TGTGCCAGTAGTATGAGCGGGAATGAGCAGTTCTTC
-,TRBJ2-5,TRBV6-5,TRBD2,CASSLTSGGETQYF,TGTGCCAGCAGCCTGACTAGCGGGGGGGAGACCCAGTACTTC
-,TRBJ1-1,TRBV19,-,CASSTDRQTPEAFF,TGTGCCAGTAGTACAGATCGACAGACCCCTGAAGCTTTCTTT
-,TRBJ1-2,TRBV6-1,-,CASSDSGRGYTF,TGTGCCAGCAGTGATTCGGGCCGCGGGTACACCTTC
-,TRBJ1-3,TRBV4-3,-,CASSQARGGGGNTIYF,TGCGCCAGCAGCCAAGCTAGGGGCGGTGGTGGAAACACCATATATTTT
-,TRBJ2-1,TRBV7-9,TRBD2,CASSFTGLAGGNEQFF,TGTGCCAGCAGCTTTACGGGACTAGCGGGAGGGAATGAGCAGTTCTTC
-,TRBJ1-5,TRBV6-2/TRBV6-3,-,CASSFRGYQPQHF,TGTGCCAGCAGTTTTAGGGGGTATCAGCCCCAGCATTTT
-,TRBJ1-1,TRBV9,-,CASSPPREGEAFF,TGTGCCAGCAGCCCGCCCAGGGAGGGAGAAGCTTTCTTT
-,TRBJ1-2,TRBV4-3,-,CASSQRAGMVGGYTF,TGCGCCAGCAGCCAAAGGGCCGGGATGGTGGGAGGCTACACCTTC
few,TRBJ1-5,TRBV3-1/TRBV3-2,-,CASNPGLYSNQPQHF,TGTGCCAGCAACCCGGGACTTTATAGCAATCAGCCCCAGCATTTT
-,TRBJ1-1,TRBV7-2,-,CASSIQGTNTEAFF,TGTGCCAGCAGTATACAGGGCACGAACACTGAAGCTTTCTTT
-,TRBJ2-6,TRBV5-5,TRBD2,CASSPRTSGGLSGANVLTF,TGTGCCAGCAGCCCTAGGACTAGCGGGGGGCTCTCTGGGGCCAACGTCCTGACTTTC
-,TRBJ2-5,TRBV7-2,TRBD2,CASSLSLAVQETQYF,TGTGCCAGCAGCTTAAGCCTAGCGGTACAAGAGACCCAGTACTTC
-,TRBJ2-2,TRBV27,-,CASSLGHGELFF,TGTGCCAGCAGTTTAGGGCACGGGGAGCTGTTTTTT
-,TRBJ2-7,TRBV21-1,-,CASSKEGDSSYEQYF,TGTGCCAGCAGCAAAGAGGGGGACAGCTCCTACGAGCAGTACTTC
-,TRBJ2-5,TRBV14,TRBD2,CASSEGLAGVETQYF,TGTGCCAGCAGCGAGGGACTAGCGGGGGTGGAGACCCAGTACTTC
-,TRBJ2-3,TRBV30,-,CAWSVLNPDTQYF,TGTGCCTGGAGTGTACTGAACCCAGATACGCAGTATTTT
-,TRBJ1-3,TRBV7-8,-,CASSLGPSSSGNTIYF,TGTGCCAGCAGCTTAGGACCCTCTAGCTCTGGAAACACCATATATTTT
-,TRBJ1-2,TRBV28,TRBD1,CASSPGDRRNGYTF,TGTGCCAGCAGTCCTGGGGACAGGAGGAATGGCTACACCTTC
-,TRBJ2-5,TRBV6-5,-,CASSYYRGETQYF,TGTGCCAGCAGTTACTATAGAGGGGAGACCCAGTACTTC
-,TRBJ2-3,TRBV27,TRBD1,CASSPKGGATDTQYF,TGTGCCAGCAGTCCTAAAGGGGGCGCCACAGATACGCAGTATTTT
-,TRBJ2-7,TRBV7-2,TRBD1,CASSSLDRAYEQYF,TGTGCCAGCAGCTCGCTCGACAGGGCCTACGAGCAGTACTTC
few,TRBJ1-5,TRBV7-9,TRBD1,CASSQMGTGGGQPQHF,TGTGCCAGCAGCCAAATGGGCACAGGGGGCGGTCAGCCCCAGCATTTT
-,TRBJ2-7,TRBV2,TRBD2,CASSGGRVAGGPNPLQYEQYF,TGTGCCAGCAGTGGGGGGCGAGTGGCGGGAGGGCCTAACCCCCTCCAATACGAGCAGTACTTC
-,TRBJ1-2,TRBV9,-,CASSVASHGIPGGYTF,TGTGCCAGCAGCGTAGCCTCCCACGGGATTCCGGGGGGCTACACCTTC
-,TRBJ1-4,TRBV6-6,-,CASSAQGTNEKLFF,TGTGCCAGCAGTGCGCAGGGGACTAATGAAAAACTGTTTTTT
-,TRBJ2-7,TRBV10-1,TRBD1,CASSRKGQGAYEQYF,TGCGCCAGCAGCCGTAAGGGACAGGGAGCCTACGAGCAGTACTTC
-,TRBJ2-1,TRBV10-3,TRBD2,CAISERPGLAGVGEQFF,TGTGCCATCAGTGAGCGCCCGGGACTAGCGGGAGTTGGGGAGCAGTTCTTC
-,TRBJ1-5,TRBV28,-,CASSFSLTGGNQPQHF,TGTGCCAGCAGTTTCTCCCTCACTGGGGGGAATCAGCCCCAGCATTTT
-,TRBJ2-3,TRBV4-3,-,CASSQAARSTDTQYF,TGCGCCAGCAGCCAAGCAGCGAGGAGCACAGATACGCAGTATTTT
-,TRBJ2-5,TRBV5-4,TRBD1,CASNPTGGETQYF,TGTGCCAGCAACCCGACAGGGGGGGAGACCCAGTACTTC
-,TRBJ1-6,TRBV16,-,CASSHGTSQSPLHF,TGTGCCAGCAGCCACGGGACAAGTCAGTCACCCCTCCACTTT
once,TRBJ1-5,TRBV21-1,-,CASSKAPGDRGQYSNQPQHF,TGTGCCAGCAGCAAAGCGCCGGGGGACAGGGGACAATATAGCAATCAGCCCCAGCATTTT
-,TRBJ1-4,TRBV15,-,CATSRDRWGEEKLFF,TGTGCCACCAGCAGAGATAGGTGGGGGGAAGAAAAACTGTTTTTT
-,TRBJ2-1,TRBV27,-,CASSLPRHNEQFF,TGTGCCAGCAGTTTGCCCAGGCACAATGAGCAGTTCTTC
-,TRBJ2-7,TRBV27,TRBD2,CASSLIRIHSGRICYEQYF,TGTGCCAGCAGTTTAATAAGGATTCATAGCGGGAGAATATGCTACGAGCAGTACTTC
once,TRBJ1-2,TRBV20-1,TRBD1,CSASLGQNIYGYTF,TGCAGTGCTAGTTTGGGACAGAACATCTATGGCTACACCTTC
-,TRBJ1-5,TRBV28,-,CASSLALNQPQHF,TGTGCCAGCAGTTTAGCTCTAAATCAGCCCCAGCATTTT
-,TRBJ1-5,TRBV20-1,-,CSAGRGQPQHF,TGCAGTGCGGGGCGGGGGCAGCCCCAGCATTTT
-,TRBJ2-1,TRBV6-2/TRBV6-3,TRBD1,CASSYSGTGVKFEQFF,TGTGCCAGCAGTTACTCCGGGACAGGGGTAAAATTTGAGCAGTTCTTC
-,TRBJ2-5,TRBV19,TRBD2,CASGTSGSETQYF,TGTGCCAGTGGGACTAGCGGGAGTGAGACCCAGTACTTC
-,TRBJ2-2,TRBV2,TRBD2,CASGGVGRMAGELFF,TGTGCCAGCGGGGGGGTCGGCCGGATGGCCGGGGAGCTGTTTTTT
-,TRBJ2-5,TRBV24-1,TRBD2,CATSGQRGAQETQYF,TGTGCCACCAGTGGCCAGCGGGGGGCACAAGAGACCCAGTACTTC
-,TRBJ2-1,TRBV9,TRBD2,CASSVRTSGRAVGNEQFF,TGTGCCAGCAGCGTAAGGACTAGCGGGAGGGCCGTAGGTAATGAGCAGTTCTTC
-,TRBJ2-2,TRBV3-1/TRBV3-2,TRBD2,CASSQAGTSGTGELFF,TGTGCCAGCAGCCAGGCCGGGACTAGCGGCACCGGGGAGCTGTTTTTT
-,TRBJ1-1,TRBV25-1,TRBD1,CASGQGQAFF,TGTGCCAGCGGACAGGGACAAGCTTTCTTT
-,TRBJ2-3,TRBV10-2,TRBD2,CASSDVWGGDTQYF,TGCGCCAGCAGTGATGTGTGGGGGGGAGATACGCAGTATTTT
-,TRBJ1-2,TRBV28,-,CASSTIGSLYGYTF,TGTGCCAGCAGTACAATCGGGAGCCTCTATGGCTACACCTTC
few,TRBJ1-3,TRBV7-9,-,CASSSLFTGDSSGNTIYF,TGTGCCAGCAGCTCCTTATTTACAGGTGACTCCTCTGGAAACACCATATATTTT
-,TRBJ1-4,TRBV2,-,CASSGSDRTNEKLFF,TGTGCCAGCAGTGGTTCGGACAGAACGAATGAAAAACTGTTTTTT
-,TRBJ1-2,TRBV4-1,-,CASSLSAAGSSYGYTF,TGCGCCAGCAGCCTCTCGGCGGCGGGGTCTTCCTATGGCTACACCTTC
-,TRBJ2-7,TRBV11-2,TRBD1,CASSLDREVGEQYF,TGTGCCAGCAGCTTGGACAGGGAGGTTGGCGAGCAGTACTTC